The next 30 T cell receptor beta chains were all read from a single sample in a study of OX40 agonist ivuxolimab in advanced cancers. Here immunoSEQ multiplex PCR was the method, and the copy in TCRdb shows in-frame clones only, minus some. The sample has just over 95,000 clones, about 85% seen once; the top ten hold 3.8%. Source: CD4+ or CD8+ T cells sorted from blood, taken in a trial of the OX40 agonist ivuxolimab. Source of these receptors: an adult with an advanced solid tumor such as melanoma, head and neck, liver or kidney cancer.

The chain has TRBV30 and TRBJ2-3; 8 positions match TRBD2. Germline V gene data show CDR1 as GTSNPN and CDR2 as SVGIG (reference sequence). The CDR3 totals 14 residues. V trimming: 5 bases; J trimming: 4 bases; junction bases outside the gene matches: 8. The CDR3 bases are TGTGCCTGGGCCCTAGCGGGTCTTGCAGATACGCAGTATTTT. Translated, it gives CAWALAGLADTQYF.

The chain joins TRBV7-6 to TRBJ1-1; 7 positions agree with TRBD1. The V gene end was trimmed by 5 bases and the J gene end by 1 base; junction bases not matched to a gene: 4. Germline-derived CDR1 and CDR2 are SGHVS and FNYEAQ. The CDR3 is 14 amino acids. The CDR3 loop reads CASSSRDRNTEAFF. The CDR3 bases are TGTGCCAGCAGCAGCCGGGACAGGAACACTGAAGCTTTCTTT. Complete variable domain (other parts from reference TRBV7-6 and TRBJ1-1): GAGVSQSPRYKVTKRGQDVALRCDPISGHVSLYWYRQALGQGPEFLTYFNYEAQQDKSGLPNDRFSAERPEGSISTLTIQRTEQRDSAMYRCASSSRDRNTEAFFGQGTRLTVV.

This chain joins TRBV2 and TRBJ2-3; 7 nucleotides agree with TRBD1. Per germline, CDR1 SNHLY and CDR2 FYNNEI. The CDR3 extends over 14 amino acids. This CDR3 reads CAGQQGSPLDTQYF. CDR3 DNA sequence: TGTGCAGGACAACAGGGGTCTCCCCTAGATACGCAGTATTTT.

The rearrangement links TRBV15 to TRBJ2-3; no reliable D call. V was cut by 0 bases and J by 3 bases, with 19 bases left in between. CDR1 is LNHNV, CDR2 YYDKDF, per germline (reference sequence). The CDR3 totals 18 residues. CDR3 DNA sequence: TGTGCCACCAGCAGAGATTGGCAGAGGATATGGGGAACAGATACGCAGTATTTT. Its translation: CATSRDWQRIWGTDTQYF. The variable domain in full, with the rest retrieved from reference TRBV15 and TRBJ2-3, is DAMVIQNPRYQVTQFGKPVTLSCSQTLNHNVMYWYQQKSSQAPKLLFHYYDKDFNNEADTPDNFQSRRPNTSFCFLDIRSPGLGDTAMYLCATSRDWQRIWGTDTQYFGPGTRLTVL.

This clone was detected only once. This chain joins TRBV6-1 and TRBJ1-4; D possibly corresponds to TRBD1 (5 bases). With 0 bases removed from V and 8 bases from J, the gap between germline ends came to 16 bases. The CDR3 has 16 amino acids. Germline assignment: CDR1 MNHNS and CDR2 SASEGT. CDR3 amino acids: CASSEAIMGLTEKLFF. The CDR3 DNA reads as TGTGCCAGCAGTGAAGCGATTATGGGGCTGACAGAAAAACTGTTTTTT.

This chain connects TRBV10-3 to TRBJ2-5; possibly TRBD1 or TRBD2 for D (5 bases each). The end of the DNA is better explained by TRBJ2-7, so the J call may be wrong. CDR1 and CDR2 (germline): ENHRY, SYGVKD. This CDR3 has 16 residues. CDR3 region: CAISDRSTGALYEQYF. The CDR3 nucleotides are TGTGCCATCAGTGACCGGTCGACCGGGGCTCTCTACGAGCAGTACTTC.

This clone was picked up a small number of times. V is TRBV28 and J is TRBJ2-1; 7 bases fit TRBD2. The CDR3 loop spans 15 amino acids. The germline V gene has CDR1 MDHEN and CDR2 SYDVKM. V trimming: 6 bases; J trimming: 4 bases; junction bases outside the gene matches: 9. CDR3 sequence reads: CASRDRDYLYNEQFF. For the CDR3, the DNA is TGTGCCAGCAGAGACCGGGACTACTTATACAATGAGCAGTTCTTC.

The J gene is TRBJ1-3, the V gene TRBV7-9; D unresolved. The CDR3 has 13 residues. V gave up 1 base and J gave up 3 bases, with 4 bases separating them. Per germline, CDR1 SEHNR and CDR2 FQNEAQ (reference sequence). For the CDR3, the DNA is TGTGCCAGCAGCTTAGGGGTTGGAAACACCATATATTTT. It encodes CASSLGVGNTIYF.

The rearrangement uses TRBV28 and TRBJ1-3; D is possibly TRBD1 (6 bases). Germline CDR1 and CDR2: MDHEN and SYDVKM. The CDR3 contains 16 residues. V lost 6 bases to trimming and J lost 4 bases, with 19 bases between them. CDR3 loop: CASRGARVVHGNTIYF. The CDR3 bases are TGTGCCAGCAGGGGGGCCAGGGTTGTGCACGGAAACACCATATATTTT.

J is TRBJ2-1 and V is TRBV11-2; TRBD2 agrees at 9 bases. The germline V gene encodes CDR1 SGHAT and CDR2 FQNNGV. V was clipped by 0 bases and J by 10 bases; unmatched bases: 7. The CDR3 is 15 residues long. The CDR3 region has the DNA TGTGCCAGCAGCTTAGATGGCGGGAGGGCTCGAGAGCAGTTCTTC. The encoded protein is CASSLDGGRAREQFF.

The rearrangement joins TRBV4-1 to TRBJ2-7; no clear D gene. Trimming stripped 3 bases from V and 4 bases from J, with 10 bases between. The germline CDR1 and CDR2 sequences are MGHRA and YSYEKL. The CDR3 runs to 13 residues. The CDR3 loop reads CASSQDVEYEQYF. The CDR3 DNA follows: TGCGCCAGCAGCCAGGATGTGGAGTACGAGCAGTACTTC.

The chain is built from TRBV5-1 and TRBJ2-7; 7 bases are shared with TRBD2. Losses at the gene ends were 4 bases for V and 4 bases for J; bases not matched to a gene: 8. Germline CDR1 is SGHRS and CDR2 is YFSETQ. CDR3 length: 14 residues. CDR3 DNA sequence: TGCGCCAGCAGCCAGGTGGGGGAGGGTTACGAGCAGTACTTC. This sequence encodes CASSQVGEGYEQYF.

The rearrangement uses TRBV13 and TRBJ1-1; TRBD1 matches 9 bases. Trimming took 0 bases from V and 8 from J; bases not matched to a gene: 7. The CDR3 sequence is 15 residues long. Germline loops: CDR1 PRHDT, CDR2 FYEKMQ (reference sequence). CDR3 nucleotides: TGTGCCAGCAGCTTAGGGTCGGGACAGGGTCCAGAAGCTTTCTTT. Residues: CASSLGSGQGPEAFF. The whole variable domain, remainder taken from reference TRBV13 and TRBJ1-1, is AAGVIQSPRHLIKEKRETATLKCYPIPRHDTVYWYQQGPGQDPQFLISFYEKMQSDKGSIPDRFSAQQFSDYHSELNMSSLELGDSALYFCASSLGSGQGPEAFFGQGTRLTVV.

The rearrangement links TRBV25-1 to TRBJ2-5, with D possibly being TRBD2 (5 bases). The tail of the sequence fits TRBJ2-7 better, so the J call may be wrong. Looked up from germline, CDR1 is MGHDK and CDR2 is SYGVNS. The length of the CDR3 is 13 residues. The CDR3 here is CATQEAFSYEQYF. The CDR3 DNA follows: TGTGCCACCCAGGAGGCCTTCTCCTACGAGCAGTACTTC.

CDR3 amino acids: CAVKTEHQPQHF. CDR3 DNA: TGTGCCGTTAAGACAGAACATCAGCCCCAGCATTTT. The chain joins TRBV7-9 to TRBJ1-5, with D tentatively TRBD1 (5 bases). This CDR3 comprises 12 residues. Germline V CDR1 and CDR2: SEHNR, FQNEAQ (reference sequence). The V gene lost 11 bases and the J gene lost 5 bases, with 13 bases spanning the gap. The full variable domain, rest sourced from reference TRBV7-9 and TRBJ1-5, is DTGVSQNPRHKITKRGQNVTFRCDPISEHNRLYWYRQTLGQGPEFLTYFQNEAQLEKSRLLSDRFSAERPKGSFSTLEIQRTEQGDSAMYLCAVKTEHQPQHFGDGTRLSIL.

The rearrangement links TRBV29-1 to TRBJ2-2, with 11 bases that match TRBD1. The CDR3 consists of 14 residues. V gave up 7 bases and J gave up 1 base; unmatched junction bases: 2. Germline loops: CDR1 SQVTM, CDR2 ANQGSEA. As DNA, the CDR3 is TGCAGCGCGGACAGGGGGCAGAACACCGGGGAGCTGTTTTTT. It yields the protein CSADRGQNTGELFF.

Of note for this clone: The junction departs from germline at one end; a sequencing error may be responsible. Written as DNA, the CDR3 is TGTGCCAGCAGTTCAGGGGGGAACTCTGAAGCTTTCTTT. Protein: CASSSGGNSEAFF. The rearrangement joins TRBV28 to TRBJ1-1, with 7 bases aligning to TRBD1. The germline V gene has CDR1 MDHEN and CDR2 SYDVKM. This CDR3 comprises 13 residues.

The chain couples TRBV4-3 to TRBJ1-4; D gene unclear. The germline V gene encodes CDR1 LGHNA and CDR2 YSLEER. This CDR3 contains 16 residues. The V and J ends lost 0 bases and 7 bases respectively, with 15 bases between them. Written as DNA, the CDR3 is TGCGCCAGCAGCCAAGATCTGGGTCTGGGTCCTGAAAAACTGTTTTTT. Its protein is CASSQDLGLGPEKLFF.

The genes are TRBV5-1 and TRBJ2-7; 14 bases line up with TRBD2. Germline V gene sequence: CDR1 SGHRS, CDR2 YFSETQ. Trimming took 4 bases from V and 5 from J; bases not matched to a gene: 8. The CDR3 runs to 16 residues. CDR3 DNA: TGCGCCAGCAGCCATGGACTAGCGGGGGGTATAGACGAGCAGTACTTC. Protein sequence: CASSHGLAGGIDEQYF. Combining the CDR3 with reference TRBV5-1 and TRBJ2-7 gives the whole variable domain KAGVTQTPRYLIKTRGQQVTLSCSPISGHRSVSWYQQTPGQGLQFLFEYFSETQRNKGNFPGRFSGRQFSNSRSEMNVSTLELGDSALYLCASSHGLAGGIDEQYFGPGTRLTVT.

This chain uses TRBV28 with TRBJ2-3, with TRBD2 as a possible D gene (6 bases). Trimming left V 7 bases short and J 3 bases short, with 14 bases between. The V gene's germline CDR1 is MDHEN and CDR2 SYDVKM. The CDR3 covers 14 residues. CDR3 DNA sequence: TGTGCCAGCAAGGTGGGAGGCGGGACAGATACGCAGTATTTT. Its translation is CASKVGGGTDTQYF.

The chain has TRBV11-2 and TRBJ2-1, with D perhaps matching TRBD1 (5 bases). Germline V gene data show CDR1 as SGHAT and CDR2 as FQNNGV. The CDR3 has 16 residues. Trimming stripped 6 bases from V and 2 bases from J, with 17 bases between. CDR3 in DNA: TGTGCCAGCAGTTCCCTTGACAGCTCACCCTACAATGAGCAGTTCTTC. The encoded protein is CASSSLDSSPYNEQFF.

V and J are TRBV28 and TRBJ1-6, with D possibly being TRBD1 (6 bases). Trimming took off 7 bases at V and 6 bases at J, with 16 bases between the two ends. The CDR3 has 15 amino acids. Germline-derived CDR1 and CDR2 are MDHEN and SYDVKM. The CDR3 DNA sequence: TGTGCCAGCATCCCCCGGGACAAGGTTAATTCACCCCTCCACTTT. This encodes CASIPRDKVNSPLHF.

The gene calls are TRBV2 and TRBJ2-1; 9 bases are shared with TRBD1. This CDR3 region has 13 residues. V was clipped by 7 bases and J by 5 bases; unmatched bases: 3. The germline V gene has CDR1 SNHLY and CDR2 FYNNEI. The CDR3 loop reads CASIRDRDNEQFF. CDR3 DNA: TGTGCCAGCATTCGGGACAGGGACAATGAGCAGTTCTTC. Complete variable domain (other parts from reference TRBV2 and TRBJ2-1): EPEVTQTPSHQVTQMGQEVILRCVPISNHLYFYWYRQILGQKVEFLVSFYNNEISEKSEIFDDQFSVERPDGSNFTLKIRSTKLEDSAMYFCASIRDRDNEQFFGPGTRLTVL.

This chain links TRBV5-1 with TRBJ2-7; D gene ambiguous. This CDR3 spans 15 amino acids. Trimming took 6 bases from V and 1 from J, leaving 17 bases between them. The germline CDR1 and CDR2 sequences are SGHRS and YFSETQ. CDR3 in amino acids: CASTGGGTRSYEQYF. The CDR3 nucleotides read TGCGCCAGCACCGGCGGCGGTACGCGGTCCTACGAGCAGTACTTC.

The chain employs TRBV7-3 and TRBJ1-1; D is possibly TRBD1 (6 bases). CDR1 SGHTA and CDR2 FQGTGA come from the germline V gene. The CDR3 consists of 13 residues. The V and J ends lost 4 bases and 1 base respectively, with 7 bases between them. The CDR3 region is CASSWDTNTEAFF. The CDR3 coding sequence is TGTGCCAGCAGCTGGGACACGAACACTGAAGCTTTCTTT.

This chain links TRBV11-2 with TRBJ2-7; D is undetermined. Trimming stripped 2 bases from V and 4 bases from J, with 6 bases between. The CDR3 covers 12 residues. CDR1 is SGHAT and CDR2 is FQNNGV in the germline V gene. This CDR3 reads CASSLRGYEQYF. The CDR3 DNA reads as TGTGCCAGCAGCTTAAGAGGTTACGAGCAGTACTTC.

This clone was seen a single time. V gene TRBV15 combines with J gene TRBJ2-7; 13 bases fit TRBD2. CDR3 length: 15 amino acids. Germline V gene sequence: CDR1 LNHNV, CDR2 YYDKDF (reference sequence). Losses at the gene ends were 9 bases for V and 1 base for J; bases not matched to a gene: 6. CDR3 region: CATSGGLAGSYEQYF. CDR3 nucleotide sequence: TGTGCCACGAGCGGGGGACTAGCGGGATCCTACGAGCAGTACTTC.

V is TRBV7-2 and J is TRBJ2-1; tentatively, D is TRBD2 (6 bases). Germline assignment: CDR1 SGHTA and CDR2 FQGNSA. V lost 5 bases to trimming and J lost 9 bases, with 20 bases between them. The CDR3 length is 15 residues. CDR3 nucleotides: TGTGCCAGCAGCCCCGAGCGGGCTAAAGTTGGTGAGCAGTTCTTC. This gives the protein CASSPERAKVGEQFF.

The chain joins TRBV19 to TRBJ1-5; the D is unclear. The length of the CDR3 is 12 residues. Germline CDR1 reads LNHDA; CDR2 reads SQIVND (reference sequence). V shed 3 bases and J shed 7 bases, with 7 bases lying between them. The DNA for the CDR3 is TGTGCCAGTAGTATTAGAAGCCAGCCCCAGCATTTT. It codes for CASSIRSQPQHF.

The rearrangement links TRBV7-9 to TRBJ2-5, with D perhaps matching TRBD1 (5 bases). Germline V gene sequence: CDR1 SEHNR, CDR2 FQNEAQ (reference sequence). The CDR3 is made up of 14 amino acids. Trimming pared 5 bases from V and 0 bases from J, leaving 10 bases between. For the CDR3, the DNA is TGTGCCAGCAGCCTAGGGGTCAACCAAGAGACCCAGTACTTC. This translates into CASSLGVNQETQYF.